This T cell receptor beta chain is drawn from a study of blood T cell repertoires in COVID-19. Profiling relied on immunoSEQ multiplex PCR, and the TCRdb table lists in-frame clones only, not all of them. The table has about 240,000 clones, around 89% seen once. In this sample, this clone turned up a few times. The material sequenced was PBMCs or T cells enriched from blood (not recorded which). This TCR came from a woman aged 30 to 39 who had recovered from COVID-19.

The CDR3 DNA sequence: TGCGCCAGCAGCTTGAGGCAGGGGGGCTATGAGCAGTTCTTC. Its translation: CASSLRQGGYEQFF. The chain is built from TRBV5-1 and TRBJ2-1; D may be TRBD1 (7 bases). Trimming left V 1 base short and J 8 bases short, with 13 bases between. Germline V CDR1 and CDR2: SGHRS, YFSETQ. The CDR3 is 14 residues long. The whole variable domain, remainder taken from reference TRBV5-1 and TRBJ2-1, is KAGVTQTPRYLIKTRGQQVTLSCSPISGHRSVSWYQQTPGQGLQFLFEYFSETQRNKGNFPGRFSGRQFSNSRSEMNVSTLELGDSALYLCASSLRQGGYEQFFGPGTRLTVL.